This is a list of T cell receptor beta chains from one sample in a study of immune characterization of retroperitoneal liposarcoma. TCRdb reprocessed the PCR reads via MiXCR and lists one record per CDR3 protein. Of about 4,100 distinct CDR3 sequences listed, approximately 29% are singletons. The sample taken for sequencing was blood. The receptors here all came from a female donor with retroperitoneal liposarcoma. Both conserved end residues are part of each CDR3. The order of the fields is V gene, D gene, J gene, clone size, CDR3 protein, CDR3 DNA. The D gene is left open where the match is weak. Only some rows state a clone size, as once, few, many or a class for expanded clones.

V: TRBV6-1
D: -
J: TRBJ2-3
size: -
CDR3: CASSLRRTEQDTQYF
DNA: TGTGCCAGCAGCCTTAGACGGACGGAGCAAGATACGCAGTATTTT

V: TRBV25-1
D: -
J: TRBJ2-6
size: medium-sized
CDR3: CASSERARGHSGANVLTF
DNA: TGTGCCAGCAGTGAAAGGGCCCGGGGACACTCTGGGGCCAACGTCCTGACTTTC

V: TRBV6-1
D: TRBD2
J: TRBJ2-3
size: -
CDR3: CASLPSGGVSTDTQYF
DNA: TGTGCCAGCCTCCCTTCGGGGGGGGTAAGCACAGATACGCAGTATTTT

V: TRBV6-1
D: TRBD2
J: TRBJ2-1
size: medium-sized
CDR3: CASSEVVAGGPPYNEQFF
DNA: TGTGCCAGCAGTGAAGTGGTAGCGGGGGGACCACCCTACAATGAGCAGTTCTTC

V: TRBV12-3/TRBV12-4
D: TRBD1
J: TRBJ2-7
size: few
CDR3: CASRGDRGLEQYF
DNA: TGTGCCAGCAGGGGGGACAGGGGGCTCGAGCAGTACTTC

V: TRBV12-5
D: TRBD2
J: TRBJ2-1
size: -
CDR3: CASGLVEGREGEQFF
DNA: TGTGCTAGTGGTTTGGTAGAGGGGCGGGAGGGCGAGCAGTTCTTC

V: TRBV6-1
D: -
J: TRBJ2-5
size: medium-sized
CDR3: CASSSPDDQETQYF
DNA: TGTGCCAGCAGTTCCCCGGATGACCAAGAGACCCAGTACTTC

V: TRBV27
D: TRBD1
J: TRBJ2-4
size: large
CDR3: CASSIQGAGNIQYF
DNA: TGTGCCAGCAGTATACAGGGGGCGGGAAACATTCAGTACTTC

V: TRBV6-2/TRBV6-3
D: TRBD2
J: TRBJ2-1
size: -
CDR3: CATWGGAYEQFF
DNA: TGTGCCACGTGGGGAGGGGCGTATGAGCAGTTCTTC

V: TRBV6-1
D: TRBD1
J: TRBJ2-1
size: few
CDR3: CASSKWGQPDYNEQFF
DNA: TGTGCCAGCAGTAAGTGGGGACAGCCCGACTACAATGAGCAGTTCTTC

V: TRBV27
D: TRBD2
J: TRBJ2-3
size: -
CDR3: CASSRFPIAGGPQDTQYF
DNA: TGTGCCAGCAGTCGCTTCCCAATAGCGGGAGGTCCTCAAGATACGCAGTATTTT

V: TRBV6-6
D: TRBD2
J: TRBJ2-4
size: -
CDR3: CASSPLAGQNIQYF
DNA: TGTGCCAGCAGTCCTCTAGCGGGACAAAACATTCAGTACTTC

V: TRBV20-1
D: TRBD2
J: TRBJ2-3
size: once
CDR3: CSARGEATSGVIDTQYF
DNA: TGCAGTGCTAGAGGGGAGGCTACTAGCGGGGTTATAGATACGCAGTATTTT

V: TRBV10-3
D: TRBD1
J: TRBJ2-7
size: medium-sized
CDR3: CATGDRGYEQYF
DNA: TGTGCCACCGGGGACAGGGGTTACGAGCAGTACTTC

V: TRBV6-1
D: TRBD2
J: TRBJ2-1
size: medium-sized
CDR3: CASSWSKGGSVSEQFF
DNA: TGTGCCAGCAGTTGGTCCAAGGGCGGGAGCGTCAGTGAGCAGTTCTTC

V: TRBV6-1
D: TRBD2
J: TRBJ2-4
size: medium-sized
CDR3: CASSNPGLAGNIQYF
DNA: TGTGCCAGCAGTAATCCGGGACTAGCGGGAAACATTCAGTACTTC

V: TRBV12-3/TRBV12-4
D: -
J: TRBJ2-1
size: medium-sized
CDR3: CASGTPDRNEQFF
DNA: TGTGCCAGCGGGACCCCGGACCGGAATGAGCAGTTCTTC

V: TRBV6-1
D: -
J: TRBJ2-1
size: few
CDR3: CAASHFYEQFF
DNA: TGTGCCGCCAGCCATTTCTACGAGCAGTTCTTC

V: TRBV6-1
D: TRBD1
J: TRBJ2-1
size: large
CDR3: CASTTRPGQGGDNEQFF
DNA: TGTGCCAGCACCACCCGCCCGGGACAGGGGGGGGACAATGAGCAGTTCTTC

V: TRBV6-8
D: -
J: TRBJ2-3
size: -
CDR3: CASSPGTLLRTDTQYF
DNA: TGTGCCAGCAGCCCCGGGACACTCCTACGCACAGATACGCAGTATTTT

V: TRBV4-1
D: TRBD1
J: TRBJ2-7
size: once
CDR3: CASSQGTGHYEQYF
DNA: TGCGCCAGCAGCCAAGGGACAGGGCATTACGAGCAGTACTTC

V: TRBV12-3/TRBV12-4
D: -
J: TRBJ2-5
size: once
CDR3: CASKVGAQETQYF
DNA: TGTGCCAGCAAAGTGGGAGCCCAAGAGACCCAGTACTTC

V: TRBV7-8
D: TRBD1
J: TRBJ2-1
size: once
CDR3: CASRGGRQGSVEQFF
DNA: TGTGCCAGCCGAGGCGGTAGACAGGGATCGGTTGAGCAGTTCTTC

V: TRBV5-1
D: -
J: TRBJ2-7
size: -
CDR3: CASSSQRNPYEQYF
DNA: TGCGCCAGCAGCTCACAACGGAATCCCTACGAGCAGTACTTC

V: TRBV5-1
D: -
J: TRBJ2-7
size: -
CDR3: CASSLGLYGSYEQYF
DNA: TGCGCCAGCAGCTTAGGGCTGTATGGCTCCTACGAGCAGTACTTC

V: TRBV6-8
D: TRBD1
J: TRBJ2-7
size: -
CDR3: CASSFGADRASYEQYF
DNA: TGTGCCAGCAGTTTCGGCGCAGACAGGGCCTCCTACGAGCAGTACTTC

V: TRBV6-1
D: TRBD2
J: TRBJ2-1
size: large
CDR3: CASSEFVGRGNEQFF
DNA: TGTGCCAGCAGTGAATTTGTCGGGAGGGGAAATGAGCAGTTCTTC

V: TRBV6-1
D: -
J: TRBJ2-7
size: -
CDR3: CASYRNGYYEQYF
DNA: TGTGCCAGCTACAGGAACGGATACTACGAGCAGTACTTC

V: TRBV12-3/TRBV12-4
D: -
J: TRBJ1-4
size: few
CDR3: CASSYDEKLFF
DNA: TGTGCCAGCAGCTACGATGAAAAACTGTTTTTT

V: TRBV6-9
D: -
J: TRBJ2-7
size: few
CDR3: CASSYLAESAYNEQYF
DNA: TGTGCCAGCAGTTACTTGGCTGAGTCGGCTTACAATGAGCAGTACTTC

V: TRBV24-1
D: -
J: TRBJ2-2
size: -
CDR3: CATSALGPGELFF
DNA: TGTGCCACCAGCGCCCTAGGACCCGGGGAGCTGTTTTTT

V: TRBV7-2
D: -
J: TRBJ2-1
size: -
CDR3: CASSPRPAGTYNEQFF
DNA: TGTGCCAGCAGCCCCAGACCTGCCGGCACCTACAATGAGCAGTTCTTC

V: TRBV15
D: TRBD1
J: TRBJ2-1
size: -
CDR3: CATSRDGDRVNEQFF
DNA: TGTGCCACCAGCAGAGATGGAGACAGGGTGAACGAGCAGTTCTTC

V: TRBV27
D: TRBD2
J: TRBJ2-2
size: medium-sized
CDR3: CASSLAASGRSGELFF
DNA: TGTGCCAGCAGTTTAGCGGCTAGCGGGAGGTCCGGGGAGCTGTTTTTT

V: TRBV6-1
D: -
J: TRBJ2-3
size: few
CDR3: CASSLQGAETDTQYF
DNA: TGTGCCAGCAGCCTCCAAGGGGCGGAAACAGATACGCAGTATTTT

V: TRBV6-5
D: -
J: TRBJ2-2
size: -
CDR3: CASSYSTQGAGELFF
DNA: TGTGCCAGCAGTTACTCGACACAGGGAGCCGGGGAGCTGTTTTTT

V: TRBV6-1
D: -
J: TRBJ1-1
size: -
CDR3: CASTYTEAFF
DNA: TGTGCCAGCACTTACACTGAAGCTTTCTTT

V: TRBV6-5
D: -
J: TRBJ2-5
size: -
CDR3: CASSYRRTGVPQYF
DNA: TGTGCCAGCAGTTACCGACGCACGGGGGTGCCCCAGTACTTC

V: TRBV7-3
D: -
J: TRBJ2-3
size: -
CDR3: CASARRTDTQYF
DNA: TGTGCCAGCGCTCGGCGCACAGATACGCAGTATTTT

V: TRBV10-3
D: TRBD2
J: TRBJ2-1
size: medium-sized
CDR3: CATSGSTSYNEQFF
DNA: TGTGCCACTAGCGGGAGCACCTCCTACAATGAGCAGTTCTTC

V: TRBV6-5
D: TRBD1
J: TRBJ2-1
size: medium-sized
CDR3: CASSSDNRGQWDEQFF
DNA: TGTGCCAGCAGTTCCGACAACAGGGGGCAGTGGGATGAGCAGTTCTTC

V: TRBV5-1
D: -
J: TRBJ2-3
size: -
CDR3: CASSSTNPGADTQYF
DNA: TGCGCCAGCAGCTCGACCAACCCAGGGGCAGATACGCAGTATTTT

V: TRBV6-1
D: TRBD1
J: TRBJ1-6
size: few
CDR3: CASSEPTGLNSPLHF
DNA: TGTGCCAGCAGTGAACCGACAGGGCTTAATTCACCCCTCCACTTT

V: TRBV6-5
D: -
J: TRBJ2-1
size: few
CDR3: CASSYDRSQGGQFF
DNA: TGTGCCAGCAGTTATGATAGGAGCCAAGGTGGTCAGTTCTTC

V: TRBV6-6
D: -
J: TRBJ2-7
size: large
CDR3: CASSYSGGTSYEQYF
DNA: TGTGCCAGCAGTTACTCTGGCGGGACTTCCTACGAGCAGTACTTC

V: TRBV10-1
D: TRBD1
J: TRBJ2-1
size: -
CDR3: CASSDPGQGGNEQFF
DNA: TGCGCCAGCAGTGACCCCGGACAGGGGGGCAATGAGCAGTTCTTC

V: TRBV27
D: TRBD2
J: TRBJ2-1
size: -
CDR3: CASSFIAGEVNEQFF
DNA: TGTGCCAGCAGTTTTATAGCGGGAGAGGTCAATGAGCAGTTCTTC

V: TRBV12-3/TRBV12-4
D: TRBD1
J: TRBJ1-6
size: medium-sized
CDR3: CASSPRGQGSNSPLHF
DNA: TGTGCCAGCAGTCCACGGGGACAGGGTTCGAATTCACCCCTCCACTTT

V: TRBV7-2
D: -
J: TRBJ2-3
size: -
CDR3: CASSPSPTASTDTQYF
DNA: TGTGCCAGCAGCCCAAGCCCAACCGCTAGCACAGATACGCAGTATTTT

V: TRBV5-1
D: -
J: TRBJ1-1
size: -
CDR3: CASSLTPYTNEAFF
DNA: TGCGCCAGCAGCTTGACGCCCTACACTAATGAAGCTTTCTTT

V: TRBV6-1
D: -
J: TRBJ2-7
size: -
CDR3: CASSEWVYEQYF
DNA: TGTGCCAGCAGTGAATGGGTCTACGAGCAGTACTTC

V: TRBV5-1
D: -
J: TRBJ1-3
size: -
CDR3: CASSLGGSRNTIYF
DNA: TGCGCCAGCAGCTTAGGAGGGTCTCGGAACACCATATATTTT

V: TRBV24-1
D: TRBD2
J: TRBJ2-1
size: -
CDR3: CATSDPTSGGYNEQFF
DNA: TGTGCCACCAGTGACCCGACTAGCGGAGGGTACAATGAGCAGTTCTTC

V: TRBV6-1
D: -
J: TRBJ1-1
size: few
CDR3: CASSFAIPGSTEAFF
DNA: TGTGCCAGCAGTTTTGCAATCCCAGGGAGCACTGAAGCTTTCTTT